The source of this T cell receptor (beta chain) is a study of Ad26.COV2.S vaccination and SARS-CoV-2 variants (dated by TCRdb to 2020 to 2022). At the level of the whole study: Vaccine-arm donors were drawn from COV1001, a multicentre, randomized, double-blind, placebo-controlled phase I-IIa trial of Ad26.COV2.S in healthy adults. Trial participants were randomized into five groups of five: low-dose or high-dose Ad26.COV2.S given once or twice, or placebo on both occasions. Dosing of Ad26.COV2.S was intramuscular, at either 5x10^10 or 1x10^11 viral particles, delivered as one shot or as two shots spaced 56 days apart. TCRbeta repertoire sequencing served as the tool for gauging how specific and how broad the SARS-CoV-2-reactive T cell receptors were following Ad26.COV2.S vaccination. Throughout the experiments and outcome assessment, investigators stayed blinded to trial group allocation. A total of some 30 samples were included in the TCR-sequenced set, comprising some 20 Ad26.COV2.S vaccine recipients, 5 placebo recipients and 8 SARS-CoV-2 convalescent individuals.

The intended sense of this specimen's treatment or condition label: approximately 18 received Ad26.COV2.S at low or high dose, single or two shots; 5 received placebo; per-sample allocation not given. Repertoires of vaccine and placebo recipients were sequenced from samples taken on day 63 after the first injection. Cohort 1b enrolled some 25 adults aged 18-55 years at a single site in Boston, USA, between 29 July and 7 August 2020. Ad26.COV2.S consisted of a replication-incompetent adenovirus type 26 vector by which a prefusion-stabilized SARS-CoV-2 spike protein from the original Wuhan strain was expressed. Comments on this clone: The specificity of this receptor is unknown. Per-base quality was not reported, and no clone a single base away is much larger than it.

The CDR3 covers 13 residues, taking in both the cysteine and the phenylalanine. Only CDR3 DNA remains: 39 bases, in frame from the first base. V and J are truncated by 1 base and 4 bases respectively, leaving an intervening sequence of 6 bases. Based on the germline V gene (reference sequence), the CDR1 and CDR2 sequences are SGHKS and YYEKEE. The immunoSEQ Assay was used to sequence TCRbeta CDR3 regions. After extraction, genomic DNA underwent amplification by bias-controlled multiplex PCR, followed by high-throughput sequencing. Under the source paper's analysis protocol: To quantify the absolute abundance of each unique TCRbeta CDR3 region, sequences were collapsed and filtered. T cell fraction was estimated by normalizing TCRbeta template counts to usable DNA, which was measured by amplifying reference genes present in all nucleated cells. Repertoire TCRs were annotated as SARS-CoV-2-specific by exact matching of V gene, CDR3 amino acid sequence and J gene to a known reactive TCR set. The reference SARS-CoV-2 TCR set was derived from MIRA and filtered for enrichment in COVID-19-positive ImmuneCODE repertoires, a step that removed public or cross-reactive TCRs. Using the MIRA antigens, annotated TCRs were further analysed by specific ORF or by position within an ORF. Breadth was defined as annotated unique rearrangements over total unique productive rearrangements; depth was the summed frequency of those rearrangements. Two-sided Wilcoxon rank-sum tests were used to compare TCR breadth between groups. What TCRdb holds here is the immuneACCESS table cut down to in-frame rearrangements. Part of the clones is not present; checked against another copy, under half of the missing clones reflect an unresolved V gene, and the others are unexplained. V, J and clone size reflect that table, while D and trimming were determined from the DNA. Here the sample has some 390,000 clones; 75% to 90% occur a single time. The ten largest clonotypes hold approximately 1.9% of the sample.

What the authors observed across the whole study: According to the authors, total T cell responses may have been underestimated by the TCR breadth and depth analyses. The study was not powered to compare responses between vaccine doses or regimens. Ad26.COV2.S recipients had higher spike-specific TCR breadth than placebo recipients (P = 0.0014). Substantial breadth of spike-specific CD8+ and CD4+ T cell responses was reported after vaccination. Comparable non-spike TCR breadth was observed between vaccine and placebo recipients, consistent with only spike being contained in the vaccine.

The material was peripheral blood, obtained in a trial of Ad26.COV2.S vaccine versus placebo. Here the chain combines TRBV5-5 and TRBJ2-1; the D gene identity is not certain. This receptor was obtained from a person aged 18-60 years who received the Ad26.COV2.S COVID-19 vaccine or a placebo. CDR3 region: CASSLPPYNEQFF. The nucleotide sequence reads TGTGCCAGCAGCTTGCCGCCTTACAATGAGCAGTTCTTC.